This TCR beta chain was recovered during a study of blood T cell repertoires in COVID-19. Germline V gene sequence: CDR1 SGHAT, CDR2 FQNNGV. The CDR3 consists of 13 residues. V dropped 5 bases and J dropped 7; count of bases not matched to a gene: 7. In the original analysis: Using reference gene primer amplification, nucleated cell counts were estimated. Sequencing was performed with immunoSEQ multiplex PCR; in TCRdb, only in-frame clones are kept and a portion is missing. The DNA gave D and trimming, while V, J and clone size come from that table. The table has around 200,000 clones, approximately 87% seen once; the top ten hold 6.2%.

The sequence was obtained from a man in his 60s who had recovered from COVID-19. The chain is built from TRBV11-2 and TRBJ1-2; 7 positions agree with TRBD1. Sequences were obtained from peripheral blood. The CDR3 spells CASSPGTAIGYTF. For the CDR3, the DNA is TGTGCCAGCAGCCCAGGGACAGCAATTGGCTACACCTTC.